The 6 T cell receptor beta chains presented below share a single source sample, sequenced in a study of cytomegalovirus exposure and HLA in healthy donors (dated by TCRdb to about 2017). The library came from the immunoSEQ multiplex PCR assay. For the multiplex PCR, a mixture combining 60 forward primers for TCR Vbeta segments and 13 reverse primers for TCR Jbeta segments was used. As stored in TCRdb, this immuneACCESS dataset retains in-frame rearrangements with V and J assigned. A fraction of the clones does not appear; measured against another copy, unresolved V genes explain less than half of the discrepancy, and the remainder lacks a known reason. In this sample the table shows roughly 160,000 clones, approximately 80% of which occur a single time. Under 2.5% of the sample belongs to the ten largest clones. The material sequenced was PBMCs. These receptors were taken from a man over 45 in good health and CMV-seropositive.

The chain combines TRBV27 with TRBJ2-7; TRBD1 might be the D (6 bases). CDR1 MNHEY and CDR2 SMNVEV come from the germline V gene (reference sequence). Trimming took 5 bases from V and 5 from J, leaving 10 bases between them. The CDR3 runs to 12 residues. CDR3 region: CASSRQGNEQYF. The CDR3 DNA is TGTGCCAGCAGTCGGCAGGGGAACGAGCAGTACTTC.

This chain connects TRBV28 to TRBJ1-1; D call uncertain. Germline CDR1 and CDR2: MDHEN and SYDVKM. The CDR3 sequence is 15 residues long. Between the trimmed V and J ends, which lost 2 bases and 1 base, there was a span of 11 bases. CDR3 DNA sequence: TGTGCCAGCAGTTTAACGGCAGGTCAGAACACTGAAGCTTTCTTT. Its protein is CASSLTAGQNTEAFF. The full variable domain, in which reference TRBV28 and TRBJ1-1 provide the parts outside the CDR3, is DVKVTQSSRYLVKRTGEKVFLECVQDMDHENMFWYRQDPGLGLRLIYFSYDVKMKEKGDIPEGYSVSREKKERFSLILESASTNQTSMYLCASSLTAGQNTEAFFGQGTRLTVV.

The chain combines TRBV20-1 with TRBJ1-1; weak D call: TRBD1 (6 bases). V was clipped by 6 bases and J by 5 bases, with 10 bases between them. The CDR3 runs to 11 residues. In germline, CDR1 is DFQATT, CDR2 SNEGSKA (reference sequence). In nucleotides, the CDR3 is TGCAGTGCCTTTGGACAGACTGAAGCTTTCTTT. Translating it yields CSAFGQTEAFF.

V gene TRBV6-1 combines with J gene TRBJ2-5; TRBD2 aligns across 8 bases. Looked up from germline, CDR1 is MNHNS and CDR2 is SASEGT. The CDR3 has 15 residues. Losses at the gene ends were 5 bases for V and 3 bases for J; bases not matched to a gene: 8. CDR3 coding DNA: TGTGCCAGCAGTCGGGCCGGGGGGGTAGAAGAGACCCAGTACTTC. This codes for CASSRAGGVEETQYF.

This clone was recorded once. The CDR3 DNA reads as TGTGCCAGCAGCTTTCTAGCGGGGCTGCGAGGGGTCACAGATACGCAGTATTTT. Translating gives CASSFLAGLRGVTDTQYF. This chain links TRBV7-2 with TRBJ2-3; 9 bases map to TRBD2. The CDR3 loop spans 18 amino acids. V lost 3 bases to trimming and J lost 2 bases; unmatched junction nucleotides: 12. Germline assignment: CDR1 SGHTA and CDR2 FQGNSA. Combining the CDR3 with reference TRBV7-2 and TRBJ2-3 gives the whole variable domain GAGVSQSPSNKVTEKGKDVELRCDPISGHTALYWYRQSLGQGLEFLIYFQGNSAPDKSGLPSDRFSAERTGGSVSTLTIQRTQQEDSAVYLCASSFLAGLRGVTDTQYFGPGTRLTVL.

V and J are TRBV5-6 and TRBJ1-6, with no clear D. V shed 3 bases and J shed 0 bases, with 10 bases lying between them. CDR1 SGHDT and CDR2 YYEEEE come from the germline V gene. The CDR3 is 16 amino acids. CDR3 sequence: CASSSAASSYNSPLHF. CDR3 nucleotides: TGTGCCAGCAGCTCAGCAGCGAGCTCCTATAATTCACCCCTCCACTTT.